What follows are 11 T cell receptor beta chains derived from one specimen sequenced in a study of shared clonotypes between healthy human individuals. This table comes from immunoSEQ multiplex PCR, and its TCRdb copy is limited to in-frame clones, with some not included. The sample has hundreds of thousands of clones, more than 95% seen once. Positively selected for CCR7, the CD45RO-negative cells used as naive CD8 cells excluded terminally differentiated effector memory CD45RA+ cells. Sequencing was performed on naive CD8+ T cells sorted from blood. The receptor set was obtained from a man aged 30-40 years in good health.

The J gene is TRBJ2-7, the V gene TRBV5-4; 9 nucleotides match TRBD2. The CDR3 sequence is 17 residues long. V lost 4 bases, J lost 5 bases, and 16 bases stayed unmatched. Germline V gives CDR1 SGHNT, CDR2 YYREEE (reference sequence). CDR3 sequence reads: CASSRLGASGIIDEQYF. The CDR3 coding sequence is TGTGCCAGCAGCCGGTTGGGGGCTAGCGGGATAATCGACGAGCAGTACTTC.

As DNA, the CDR3 is TGTGCCAGCAGCCCCCCGGACCAGCCCCAGCATTTT. Its protein product is CASSPPDQPQHF. The chain is built from TRBV7-9 and TRBJ1-5; no clear D gene. V dropped 5 bases and J dropped 7 bases, with 9 bases sitting between them. The CDR3 is made up of 12 amino acids. Germline values: CDR1 SEHNR, CDR2 FQNEAQ (reference sequence).

The CDR3 is CASSLGQGPDEQYF. CDR3 sequence (DNA): TGCGCCAGCAGCTTGGGACAGGGGCCGGACGAGCAGTACTTC. The chain is built from TRBV5-1 and TRBJ2-7; TRBD1 aligns across 8 bases. Germline loops: CDR1 SGHRS, CDR2 YFSETQ. The length of the CDR3 is 14 residues. The V gene end was trimmed by 0 bases and the J gene end by 5 bases; junction bases not matched to a gene: 4.

The chain has TRBV9 and TRBJ1-2; a possible D gene is TRBD1 (5 bases). V shed 0 bases and J shed 8 bases, with 14 bases lying between them. The CDR3 has 14 amino acids. Germline V CDR1 and CDR2: SGDLS, YYNGEE. CDR3 loop: CASSVGGGASGYTF. The CDR3 region has the DNA TGTGCCAGCAGCGTAGGAGGTGGGGCTTCGGGCTACACCTTC.

V and J are TRBV19 and TRBJ2-3; D uncertain. The CDR3 has 13 amino acids. Looked up from germline, CDR1 is LNHDA and CDR2 is SQIVND (reference sequence). V was cut by 1 base and J by 5 bases, with 7 bases left in between. CDR3: CASSIGIGDTQYF. CDR3 bases: TGTGCCAGTAGTATAGGGATCGGAGATACGCAGTATTTT.

The chain uses TRBV9 and TRBJ2-7; D is perhaps TRBD2 (6 bases). The CDR3 runs 15 residues. The germline V gene encodes CDR1 SGDLS and CDR2 YYNGEE. Between the trimmed V and J ends, which lost 0 bases and 0 bases, there was a span of 10 bases. CDR3 in amino acids: CASSVDWRGSYEQYF. CDR3 DNA: TGTGCCAGCAGCGTAGATTGGCGGGGCTCCTACGAGCAGTACTTC.

V is TRBV25-1 and J is TRBJ1-1; no reliable D call. CDR3 size: 12 residues. The V gene lost 2 bases and the J gene lost 10 bases, with 11 bases spanning the gap. CDR1 MGHDK and CDR2 SYGVNS come from the germline V gene. This chain's CDR3 is CASSEGGLGAFF. The CDR3 DNA reads as TGTGCCAGCAGTGAAGGAGGCCTCGGAGCTTTCTTT.

This chain joins TRBV27 and TRBJ2-2; the D call may be TRBD1 or TRBD2 (7 bases each). Germline V gives CDR1 MNHEY, CDR2 SMNVEV (reference sequence). V lost 2 bases to trimming and J lost 10 bases, with 14 bases between them. This CDR3 region has 14 residues. CDR3 bases: TGTGCCAGCAGTTTACGCAGGGGGGGTGTGGAGCTGTTTTTT. Protein: CASSLRRGGVELFF.

This CDR3 is CASSRAGTENTGELFF. In nucleotides, the CDR3 is TGCGCCAGCAGCCGAGCCGGGACTGAGAACACCGGGGAGCTGTTTTTT. V and J are TRBV4-1 and TRBJ2-2; D possibly corresponds to TRBD2 (6 bases). Germline V gene sequence: CDR1 MGHRA, CDR2 YSYEKL. The V end lost 4 bases, the J end lost 1 base, and 13 bases lay between the germline ends. The CDR3 totals 16 residues.

The chain recombines TRBV7-8 with TRBJ2-3; 9 positions agree with TRBD2. The germline CDR1 and CDR2 sequences are SGHVS and FQNEAQ. The CDR3 runs 16 residues. V lost 5 bases to trimming and J lost 0 bases; unmatched junction nucleotides: 6. The CDR3 coding sequence is TGTGCCAGCAGCCGCACTAGCGGGTATAGCACAGATACGCAGTATTTT. The encoded protein is CASSRTSGYSTDTQYF. Using reference TRBV7-8 and TRBJ2-3 for the parts outside the CDR3, the full variable domain is GAGVSQSPRYKVAKRGQDVALRCDPISGHVSLFWYQQALGQGPEFLTYFQNEAQLDKSGLPSDRFFAERPEGSVSTLKIQRTQQEDSAVYLCASSRTSGYSTDTQYFGPGTRLTVL.

This sequence joins TRBV9 and TRBJ1-2; D ambiguous. The CDR3 extends over 11 amino acids. V lost 4 bases, J lost 8 bases, and 9 bases lay in between. CDR1 is SGDLS, CDR2 YYNGEE, per germline. Here the CDR3 DNA reads TGTGCCAGCAGCACTCATTCGGGCTACACCTTC. Amino acids: CASSTHSGYTF.